This T cell receptor beta chain originates from a study of regulatory T cells in long-lasting Graves disease. CDR1 and CDR2 (germline): SNHLY, FYNNEI. The V end was cut by 6 bases, the J end by 4 bases, with 7 bases between. The CDR3 has 12 amino acids. In building TCR beta libraries, iRepertoire HTBI primers were used together with Arm-PCR of CDR3 regions. TCRdb used MiXCR to reprocess the multiplex PCR reads, holding one entry per CDR3 protein. The data show around 460,000 distinct CDR3 sequences, about 22% seen once. The time point denotes: persistent/refractory GD, antithyroid drugs over 5 years with positive TRAb. PBMCs provided the RNA from which the TCR library was made.

The specimen comprised peripheral blood mononuclear cells (PBMCs), sampled when the disease was refractory, from a patient treated with antithyroid drugs. This receptor was taken from a female donor with Graves disease. This chain joins TRBV2 and TRBJ1-3; D not certain. The DNA for the CDR3 is TGTGCCAGCAGCTCCCAAGGAAACACCATATATTTT. Its translation: CASSSQGNTIYF.